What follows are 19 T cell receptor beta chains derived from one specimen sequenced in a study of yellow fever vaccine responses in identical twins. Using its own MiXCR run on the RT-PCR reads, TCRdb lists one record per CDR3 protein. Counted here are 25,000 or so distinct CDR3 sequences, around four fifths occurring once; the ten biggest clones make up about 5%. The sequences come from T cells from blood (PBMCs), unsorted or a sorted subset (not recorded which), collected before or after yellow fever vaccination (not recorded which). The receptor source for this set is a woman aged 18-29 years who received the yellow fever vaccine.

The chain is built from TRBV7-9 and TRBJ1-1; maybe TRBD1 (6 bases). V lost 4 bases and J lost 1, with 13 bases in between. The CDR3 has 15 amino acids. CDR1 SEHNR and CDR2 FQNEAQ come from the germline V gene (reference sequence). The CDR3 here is CASSSAGTRNTEAFF. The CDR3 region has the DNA TGTGCCAGCAGCTCAGCCGGGACAAGGAACACTGAAGCTTTCTTT.

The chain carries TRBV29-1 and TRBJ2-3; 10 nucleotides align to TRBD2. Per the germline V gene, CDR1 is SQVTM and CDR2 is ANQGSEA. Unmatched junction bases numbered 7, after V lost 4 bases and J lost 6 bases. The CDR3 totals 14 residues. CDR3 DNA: TGCAGCGTTGGATTGGCTAGCGGGAGTGATACGCAGTATTTT. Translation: CSVGLASGSDTQYF.

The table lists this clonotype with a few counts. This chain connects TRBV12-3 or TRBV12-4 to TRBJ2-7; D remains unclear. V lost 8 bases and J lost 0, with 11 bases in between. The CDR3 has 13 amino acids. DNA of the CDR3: TGTGCCAGCGAAACGGAGATCTCCTACGAGCAGTACTTC. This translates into CASETEISYEQYF.

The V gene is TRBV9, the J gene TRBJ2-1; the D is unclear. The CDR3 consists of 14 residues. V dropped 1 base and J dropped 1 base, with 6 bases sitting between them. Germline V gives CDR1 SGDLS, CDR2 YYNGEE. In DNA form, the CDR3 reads TGTGCCAGCAGCGTATTTCATTCCTACAATGAGCAGTTCTTC. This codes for CASSVFHSYNEQFF.

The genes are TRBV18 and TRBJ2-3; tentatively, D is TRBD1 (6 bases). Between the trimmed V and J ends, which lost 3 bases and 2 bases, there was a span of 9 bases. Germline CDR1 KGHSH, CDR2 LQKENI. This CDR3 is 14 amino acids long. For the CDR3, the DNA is TGTGCCAGCTCACCGGACAGAATCACAGATACGCAGTATTTT. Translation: CASSPDRITDTQYF.

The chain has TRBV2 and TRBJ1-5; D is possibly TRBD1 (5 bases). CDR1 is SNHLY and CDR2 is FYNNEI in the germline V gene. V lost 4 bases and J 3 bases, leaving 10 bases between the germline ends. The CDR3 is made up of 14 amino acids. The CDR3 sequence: CASSGPGTNQPQHF. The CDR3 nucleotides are TGTGCCAGCAGTGGCCCAGGGACCAATCAGCCCCAGCATTTT.

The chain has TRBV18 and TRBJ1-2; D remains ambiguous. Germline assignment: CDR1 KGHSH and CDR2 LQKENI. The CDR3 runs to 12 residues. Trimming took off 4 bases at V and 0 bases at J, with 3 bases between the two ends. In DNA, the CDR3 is TGTGCCAGCTCACGCGCTAACTATGGCTACACCTTC. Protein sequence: CASSRANYGYTF.

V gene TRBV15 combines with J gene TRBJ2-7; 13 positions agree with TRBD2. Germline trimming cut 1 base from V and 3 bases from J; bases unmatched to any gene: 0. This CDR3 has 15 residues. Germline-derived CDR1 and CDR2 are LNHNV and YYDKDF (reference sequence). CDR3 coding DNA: TGTGCCACCAGCAGAGGGACTAGCGGGAGCTACGAGCAGTACTTC. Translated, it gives CATSRGTSGSYEQYF.

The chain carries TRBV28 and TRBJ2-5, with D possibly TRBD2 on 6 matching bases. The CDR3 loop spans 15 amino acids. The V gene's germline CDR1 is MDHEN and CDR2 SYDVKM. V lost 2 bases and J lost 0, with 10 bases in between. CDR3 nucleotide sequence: TGTGCCAGCAGTTTAGTTGGGAGGTACCAAGAGACCCAGTACTTC. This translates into CASSLVGRYQETQYF.

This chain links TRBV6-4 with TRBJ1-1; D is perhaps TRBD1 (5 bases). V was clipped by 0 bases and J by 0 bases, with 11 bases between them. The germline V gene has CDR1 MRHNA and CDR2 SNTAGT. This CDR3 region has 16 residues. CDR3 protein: CASSDSAKGMNTEAFF. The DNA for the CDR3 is TGTGCCAGCAGTGACTCGGCCAAGGGGATGAACACTGAAGCTTTCTTT.

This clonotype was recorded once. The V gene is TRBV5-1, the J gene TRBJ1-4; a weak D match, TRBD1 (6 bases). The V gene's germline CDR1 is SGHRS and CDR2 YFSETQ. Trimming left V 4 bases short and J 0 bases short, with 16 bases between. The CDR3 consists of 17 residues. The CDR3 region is CASSTTGPPATNEKLFF. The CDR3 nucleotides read TGCGCCAGCAGCACGACAGGTCCCCCCGCAACTAATGAAAAACTGTTTTTT.

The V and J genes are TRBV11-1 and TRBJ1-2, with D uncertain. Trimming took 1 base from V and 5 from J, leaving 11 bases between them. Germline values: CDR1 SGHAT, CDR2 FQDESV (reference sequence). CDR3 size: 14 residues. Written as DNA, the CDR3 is TGTGCCAGCAGCTTAGGAGAAGGAGGATATGGCTACACCTTC. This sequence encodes CASSLGEGGYGYTF. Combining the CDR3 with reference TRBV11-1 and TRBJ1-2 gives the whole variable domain EAEVAQSPRYKITEKSQAVAFWCDPISGHATLYWYRQILGQGPELLVQFQDESVVDDSQLPKDRFSAERLKGVDSTLKIQPAELGDSAMYLCASSLGEGGYGYTFGSGTRLTVV.

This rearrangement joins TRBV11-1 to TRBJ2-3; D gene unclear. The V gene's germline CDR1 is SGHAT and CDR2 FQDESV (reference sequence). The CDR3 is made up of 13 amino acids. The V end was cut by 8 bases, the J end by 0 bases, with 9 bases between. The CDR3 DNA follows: TGTGCCAGCGAACGGGCGAGCACAGATACGCAGTATTTT. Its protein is CASERASTDTQYF.

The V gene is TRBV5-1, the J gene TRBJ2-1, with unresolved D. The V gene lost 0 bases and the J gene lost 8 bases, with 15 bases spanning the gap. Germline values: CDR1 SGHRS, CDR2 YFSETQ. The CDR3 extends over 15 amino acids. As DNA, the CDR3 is TGCGCCAGCAGCTTGGAGGTGGCCAGAATAGATGAGCAGTTCTTC. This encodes CASSLEVARIDEQFF.

CDR3 bases: TGCAGTGCCCGCACAGGGGATGGCTACACCTTC. Its translation is CSARTGDGYTF. The V gene is TRBV20-1, the J gene TRBJ1-2, with 7 bases that match TRBD1. Looked up from germline, CDR1 is DFQATT and CDR2 is SNEGSKA (reference sequence). CDR3 size: 11 residues. V gave up 6 bases and J gave up 6 bases; unmatched junction bases: 4.

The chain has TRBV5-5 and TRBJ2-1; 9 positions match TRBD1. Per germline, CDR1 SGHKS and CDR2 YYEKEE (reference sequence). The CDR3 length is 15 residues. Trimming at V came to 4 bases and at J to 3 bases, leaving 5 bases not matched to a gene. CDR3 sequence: CASSGRDRDYNEQFF. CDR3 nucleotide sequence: TGTGCCAGCAGCGGCCGGGACAGGGACTACAATGAGCAGTTCTTC. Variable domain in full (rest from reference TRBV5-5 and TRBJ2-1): DAGVTQSPTHLIKTRGQQVTLRCSPISGHKSVSWYQQVLGQGPQFIFQYYEKEERGRGNFPDRFSARQFPNYSSELNVNALLLGDSALYLCASSGRDRDYNEQFFGPGTRLTVL.

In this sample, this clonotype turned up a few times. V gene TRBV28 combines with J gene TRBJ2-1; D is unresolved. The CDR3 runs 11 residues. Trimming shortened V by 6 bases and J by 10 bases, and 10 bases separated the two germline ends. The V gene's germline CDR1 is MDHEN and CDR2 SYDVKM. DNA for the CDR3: TGTGCCAGCAGGAACGTTAACGAGCAGTTCTTC. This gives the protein CASRNVNEQFF. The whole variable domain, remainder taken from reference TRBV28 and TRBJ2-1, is DVKVTQSSRYLVKRTGEKVFLECVQDMDHENMFWYRQDPGLGLRLIYFSYDVKMKEKGDIPEGYSVSREKKERFSLILESASTNQTSMYLCASRNVNEQFFGPGTRLTVL.

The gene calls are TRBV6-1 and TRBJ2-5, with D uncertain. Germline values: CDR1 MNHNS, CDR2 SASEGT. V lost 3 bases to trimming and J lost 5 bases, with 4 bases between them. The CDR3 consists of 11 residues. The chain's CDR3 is CASSERETQYF. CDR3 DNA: TGTGCCAGCAGTGAGAGGGAGACCCAGTACTTC.

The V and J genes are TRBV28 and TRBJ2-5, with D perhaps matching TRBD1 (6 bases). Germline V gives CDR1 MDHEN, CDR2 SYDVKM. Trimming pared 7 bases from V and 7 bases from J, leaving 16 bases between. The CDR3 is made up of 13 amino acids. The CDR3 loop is CASISGAPGTQYF. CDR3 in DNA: TGTGCCAGCATTTCAGGGGCCCCGGGGACCCAGTACTTC.